This passage covers 7 T cell receptor beta chains from one sample sequenced in a study of OX40 agonist ivuxolimab in advanced cancers. Method: immunoSEQ multiplex PCR; TCRdb's copy keeps in-frame clones and lacks some. The sample yields tens of thousands of clones, roughly nine tenths seen once. The source material was CD4+ or CD8+ T cells sorted from blood, sampled in a trial of the OX40 agonist ivuxolimab. The source is an adult with an advanced solid tumor such as melanoma, head and neck, liver or kidney cancer.

The rearrangement joins TRBV7-2 to TRBJ2-2; the D gene is possibly TRBD1 (6 bases). Germline CDR1 reads SGHTA; CDR2 reads FQGNSA. The CDR3 has 14 amino acids. Trimming cost V 4 bases and J 8 bases, with 14 bases left between them. CDR3 nucleotides: TGTGCCAGCAGCTCAGGGGCGTGGGGTGGGGAGCTGTTTTTT. Encoded protein: CASSSGAWGGELFF.

V usage is TRBV7-9 and J usage is TRBJ2-7, with 11 positions matching TRBD1. CDR1 is SEHNR, CDR2 FQNEAQ, per germline (reference sequence). The CDR3 loop spans 14 amino acids. After removal of 2 bases from V and 7 bases from J, the junction contained 4 bases not matched to a gene. The CDR3 sequence: CASSLWDRGGEQYF. For the CDR3, the DNA is TGTGCCAGCAGCTTATGGGACAGGGGGGGTGAGCAGTACTTC.

The CDR3, as DNA: TGTGCCAGCTCACCTACAACTAGCGCCGAAGGTCAAGAGCAGTTCTTC. This encodes CASSPTTSAEGQEQFF. This chain uses TRBV18 with TRBJ2-1, with 7 bases that match TRBD2. The CDR3 totals 16 residues. V lost 3 bases and J lost 10; bases outside the gene matches: 15. Germline CDR1 KGHSH, CDR2 LQKENI.

The rearrangement uses TRBV5-1 and TRBJ1-4; D is uncertain. CDR3 size: 13 residues. Germline CDR1 SGHRS, CDR2 YFSETQ. Trimming pared 1 base from V and 7 bases from J, leaving 8 bases between. CDR3 DNA: TGCGCCAGCAGCTTGAATGTAGGTGAAAAACTGTTTTTT. Encoded protein: CASSLNVGEKLFF.

The chain employs TRBV4-2 and TRBJ2-3; D might be TRBD2 (6 bases). There are 16 residues in the CDR3. Trimming took off 0 bases at V and 4 bases at J, with 14 bases between the two ends. The V gene's germline CDR1 is LGHNA and CDR2 YNFKEQ. This CDR3 reads CASSQDRGSRPDTQYF. DNA for the CDR3: TGTGCCAGCAGCCAAGATCGGGGGTCTCGCCCAGATACGCAGTATTTT.

This chain links TRBV5-1 with TRBJ1-1; TRBD1 matches 7 bases. V lost 3 bases, J lost 3 bases, and 8 bases stayed unmatched. The CDR3 covers 15 residues. Germline CDR1 is SGHRS and CDR2 is YFSETQ. The CDR3 coding sequence is TGCGCCAGCAGCTGGGGGGCCACAGGGGACACTGAAGCTTTCTTT. Amino acids: CASSWGATGDTEAFF.

The gene calls are TRBV19 and TRBJ1-5, with D perhaps TRBD1 (6 bases). V shed 5 bases and J shed 3 bases, with 14 bases lying between them. This CDR3 region has 15 residues. CDR1 LNHDA and CDR2 SQIVND come from the germline V gene (reference sequence). The CDR3 nucleotides read TGTGCCAGTAGTTGGCAGGGGCGGTTCAATCAGCCCCAGCATTTT. As protein: CASSWQGRFNQPQHF.